The 13 T cell receptor beta chains below were found in one sample sequenced in a study of cytomegalovirus exposure and HLA in healthy donors. Primers: 60 Vbeta forward and 13 Jbeta reverse. The repertoire was sequenced with immunoSEQ multiplex PCR; TCRdb's copy has only in-frame clones and lacks some. Of under 200,000 clones in the sample, 65% to 90% are singletons; the top ten hold less than 0.4%. Sequences were obtained from PBMCs. These receptors originate from a woman in her thirties in good health and CMV-seronegative.

This sequence joins TRBV6-1 and TRBJ2-7, with D perhaps TRBD2 (6 bases). The CDR3 covers 13 residues. Germline V gene lookup returns CDR1 MNHNS and CDR2 SASEGT. With 0 bases removed from V and 9 bases from J, the gap between germline ends came to 12 bases. The CDR3 here is CASSEAGRRGQYF. The DNA of the CDR3 is TGTGCCAGCAGTGAAGCGGGTCGGCGGGGGCAGTACTTC.

V gene TRBV6-5 combines with J gene TRBJ1-2; 11 bases match TRBD1. Germline V lookup: CDR1 MNHEY, CDR2 SVGAGI. With V trimmed by 6 bases and J by 7 bases, 7 bases remained unmatched. There are 14 residues in the CDR3. The CDR3 DNA reads as TGTGCCAGCAGCCGGGACAGGGGGTCTGGTGGCTACACCTTC. Protein product: CASSRDRGSGGYTF.

CDR3 region: CASSYSGAVREQYF. CDR3 nucleotides: TGTGCCAGCAGCTACTCGGGAGCGGTCCGCGAGCAGTACTTC. The V and J genes are TRBV13 and TRBJ2-7, with D possibly TRBD2 on 6 matching bases. The V end lost 4 bases, the J end lost 6 bases, and 16 bases lay between the germline ends. In germline, CDR1 is PRHDT, CDR2 FYEKMQ (reference sequence). The CDR3 covers 14 residues.

The chain is built from TRBV11-3 and TRBJ2-1; weak D call: TRBD2 (6 bases). This CDR3 is built from 13 residues. Per the germline V gene, CDR1 is SGHNT and CDR2 is YENEEA. V shed 5 bases and J shed 8 bases, with 13 bases lying between them. CDR3: CASSGQGGYEQFF. CDR3 DNA sequence: TGTGCCAGCAGCGGGCAGGGAGGATATGAGCAGTTCTTC.

The chain carries TRBV27 and TRBJ1-3; D may be TRBD1 (5 bases). The CDR3 runs to 17 residues. Germline assignment: CDR1 MNHEY and CDR2 SMNVEV (reference sequence). The ends were cut back, 5 bases at V and 1 base at J, with 18 bases in the middle. This chain's CDR3 is CASSPGTNLFSGNTIYF. CDR3 coding DNA: TGTGCCAGCAGTCCGGGGACTAACCTATTTTCTGGAAACACCATATATTTT.

The J gene is TRBJ2-5, the V gene TRBV5-1; D perhaps matches TRBD2 (5 bases). The V end was cut by 2 bases, the J end by 2 bases, with 7 bases between. This CDR3 has 13 amino acids. The germline V gene encodes CDR1 SGHRS and CDR2 YFSETQ. CDR3 protein: CASSLRLQETQYF. CDR3 DNA sequence: TGCGCCAGCAGCTTACGACTACAAGAGACCCAGTACTTC.

V gene TRBV28 combines with J gene TRBJ1-3; D ambiguous. The ends were cut back, 5 bases at V and 1 base at J, with 3 bases in the middle. Germline CDR1 and CDR2: MDHEN and SYDVKM. CDR3 length equals 12 residues. The CDR3, as DNA: TGTGCCAGCAGTCAATCTGGAAACACCATATATTTT. Protein sequence: CASSQSGNTIYF.

The J gene is TRBJ2-3, the V gene TRBV28, with 12 bases fitting TRBD2. Germline-derived CDR1 and CDR2 are MDHEN and SYDVKM. CDR3 length equals 15 residues. V shed 10 bases and J 8 bases; nucleotides not matched to a gene: 13. CDR3 amino acids: CAILKTSGRVGTQYF. The CDR3 coding sequence is TGTGCCATTCTTAAGACTAGCGGGAGAGTCGGTACGCAGTATTTT. Filled out from reference TRBV28 and TRBJ2-3, the complete variable domain reads DVKVTQSSRYLVKRTGEKVFLECVQDMDHENMFWYRQDPGLGLRLIYFSYDVKMKEKGDIPEGYSVSREKKERFSLILESASTNQTSMYLCAILKTSGRVGTQYFGPGTRLTVL.

CDR3 sequence (DNA): TGTGCCAGTAGAGGTCCGGGACTCACTAACTATGGCTACACCTTC. Amino acid sequence: CASRGPGLTNYGYTF. The V gene is TRBV19, the J gene TRBJ1-2; the D gene is possibly TRBD1 (5 bases). The CDR3 sequence is 15 residues long. In germline, CDR1 is LNHDA, CDR2 SQIVND (reference sequence). Trimming took off 6 bases at V and 0 bases at J, with 14 bases between the two ends.

The chain employs TRBV13 and TRBJ2-7; TRBD2 aligns across 9 bases. The CDR3 runs to 15 residues. The germline gives CDR1 PRHDT, CDR2 FYEKMQ (reference sequence). V dropped 1 base and J dropped 3; count of bases not matched to a gene: 4. CDR3 residues: CASSLVSGGFYEQYF. The CDR3 DNA reads as TGTGCCAGCAGCTTAGTCAGCGGGGGGTTCTACGAGCAGTACTTC.

This chain links TRBV5-4 with TRBJ1-2; the D gene is possibly TRBD1 (6 bases). The CDR3 has 13 amino acids. Germline lookup yields CDR1 SGHNT and CDR2 YYREEE (reference sequence). V was trimmed by 4 bases and J by 5 bases, leaving 12 bases between them. The CDR3 reads CASSPWQGYGYTF. CDR3 in DNA: TGTGCCAGCAGCCCCTGGCAGGGGTATGGCTACACCTTC.

The J gene is TRBJ2-7, the V gene TRBV15, with a weak D call TRBD2 (7 bases). CDR3 length: 15 amino acids. CDR1 is LNHNV, CDR2 YYDKDF, per germline (reference sequence). The V end lost 1 base, the J end lost 2 bases, and 12 bases lay between the germline ends. The CDR3 DNA follows: TGTGCCACCAGCAGAGGGGAGGGGGGAACCTACGAGCAGTACTTC. It specifies CATSRGEGGTYEQYF. The variable domain in full, completed from reference TRBV15 and TRBJ2-7, reads DAMVIQNPRYQVTQFGKPVTLSCSQTLNHNVMYWYQQKSSQAPKLLFHYYDKDFNNEADTPDNFQSRRPNTSFCFLDIRSPGLGDTAMYLCATSRGEGGTYEQYFGPGTRLTVT.

V is TRBV27 and J is TRBJ2-3; D not resolved. CDR3 size: 11 residues. The germline V gene encodes CDR1 MNHEY and CDR2 SMNVEV (reference sequence). With 5 bases removed from V and 4 bases from J, the gap between germline ends came to 4 bases. The CDR3: CASSIADTQYF. CDR3 coding DNA: TGTGCCAGCAGTATCGCAGATACGCAGTATTTT.